The 25 T cell receptor beta chains listed next were all sequenced from one sample in a study of blood T cell repertoires in COVID-19. Some clones are missing from TCRdb's copy, which holds only in-frame ones; the method was immunoSEQ multiplex PCR. The sample shows 70,000 to 95,000 clones, around 92% of them seen only once. Sequenced: peripheral blood. The receptors here all came from a woman in her sixties with active COVID-19.

The gene calls are TRBV4-3 and TRBJ2-5; the match to TRBD2 covers 7 bases. Per germline, CDR1 LGHNA and CDR2 YSLEER. The CDR3 has 16 amino acids. V lost 1 base, J lost 2 bases, and 7 bases stayed unmatched. The CDR3 nucleotides are TGCGCCAGCAGCCAAGGACTCACCGGGGGGCAAGAGACCCAGTACTTC. The encoded protein is CASSQGLTGGQETQYF.

The V gene is TRBV12-5, the J gene TRBJ1-4; tentatively, D is TRBD1 (5 bases). Germline V gives CDR1 LGHNT, CDR2 FRNRAP. This CDR3 is built from 15 residues. V was clipped by 1 base and J by 8 bases, with 14 bases between them. The CDR3 DNA sequence: TGTGCTAGTGGTTTGGGGCCTCGACAGAACGAAAAACTGTTTTTT. Protein sequence: CASGLGPRQNEKLFF.

The V and J genes are TRBV25-1 and TRBJ2-7; TRBD2 agrees at 8 bases. Losses at the gene ends were 5 bases for V and 6 bases for J; bases not matched to a gene: 12. The germline CDR1 and CDR2 sequences are MGHDK and SYGVNS. The CDR3 contains 15 residues. The CDR3: CASSSTGTSLGEQYF. As DNA, the CDR3 is TGTGCCAGCAGTTCCACCGGGACTAGTCTGGGCGAGCAGTACTTC.

The chain uses TRBV11-2 and TRBJ1-6, with unresolved D. The CDR3 contains 15 residues. With 1 base removed from V and 3 bases from J, the gap between germline ends came to 7 bases. Germline CDR1 and CDR2: SGHAT and FQNNGV. CDR3 in DNA: TGTGCCAGCAGCTTAGTTCGGGGCTATAATTCACCCCTCCACTTT. Residues: CASSLVRGYNSPLHF.

The chain is built from TRBV11-3 and TRBJ2-1; 7 bases fit TRBD2. Germline V gives CDR1 SGHNT, CDR2 YENEEA. Trimming removed 4 bases from V and 9 bases from J; junction bases left unmatched: 9. The CDR3 totals 14 residues. CDR3 coding DNA: TGTGCCAGCAGCTCAGTGCGGGGGACGCGTGAGCAGTTCTTC. This gives the protein CASSSVRGTREQFF.

This clone was seen a few times. The rearrangement links TRBV7-9 to TRBJ2-7, with 10 bases fitting TRBD1. The trim removed 4 bases at V and 1 base at J, leaving 7 bases unmatched. The germline CDR1 and CDR2 sequences are SEHNR and FQNEAQ (reference sequence). The CDR3 is 16 residues long. Written as DNA, the CDR3 is TGTGCCAGCAGCTCAGAACCGGGACAGGGGTCCTACGAGCAGTACTTC. It translates to CASSSEPGQGSYEQYF. The whole variable domain, filled in from reference TRBV7-9 and TRBJ2-7, reads DTGVSQNPRHKITKRGQNVTFRCDPISEHNRLYWYRQTLGQGPEFLTYFQNEAQLEKSRLLSDRFSAERPKGSFSTLEIQRTEQGDSAMYLCASSSEPGQGSYEQYFGPGTRLTVT.

The V and J genes are TRBV6-1 and TRBJ1-5; D ambiguous. CDR3 length: 20 amino acids. CDR1 and CDR2 (germline): MNHNS, SASEGT. The V and J ends lost 2 bases and 0 bases respectively, with 23 bases between them. The DNA for the CDR3 is TGTGCCAGCAGTGAATCTTCTCTTCGGTTAGGAGTCAATAGCAATCAGCCCCAGCATTTT. Protein sequence: CASSESSLRLGVNSNQPQHF.

The chain is built from TRBV12-1 and TRBJ2-3; the tabulated D call, TRBD1, remains unverified against the DNA. TRBV12-1 is a known pseudogene. The CDR3 sequence is 16 residues long. The DNA for the CDR3 is TGTGCCAGCATCCTTCTCAGACAGACACGCACAGATACGCAGTATTTT. Translation gives CASILLRQTRTDTQYF.

V and J are TRBV2 and TRBJ2-1, with 7 bases fitting TRBD2. This CDR3 region has 15 residues. CDR1 and CDR2 from the germline V gene are SNHLY and FYNNEI. V lost 7 bases to trimming and J lost 0 bases; unmatched junction nucleotides: 6. In nucleotides, the CDR3 is TGTGCCAGCAAGGTGGGGGGGAGCTCCTACAATGAGCAGTTCTTC. Its translation is CASKVGGSSYNEQFF.

CDR3 amino acids: CASSFSRNRVDYYGYTF. The DNA of the CDR3 is TGTGCCAGCAGCTTCAGTCGGAACAGGGTGGATTACTATGGCTACACCTTC. V usage is TRBV5-6 and J usage is TRBJ1-2; D might be TRBD1 (6 bases). With 2 bases removed from V and 3 bases from J, the gap between germline ends came to 20 bases. Germline values: CDR1 SGHDT, CDR2 YYEEEE. CDR3 length: 17 amino acids. The complete variable domain, with remaining parts taken from reference TRBV5-6 and TRBJ1-2, reads DAGVTQSPTHLIKTRGQQVTLRCSPKSGHDTVSWYQQALGQGPQFIFQYYEEEERQRGNFPDRFSGHQFPNYSSELNVNALLLGDSALYLCASSFSRNRVDYYGYTFGSGTRLTVV.

The V and J genes are TRBV27 and TRBJ1-6, with 7 bases identical to TRBD1. Germline V gene lookup returns CDR1 MNHEY and CDR2 SMNVEV (reference sequence). V trimming: 6 bases; J trimming: 7 bases; junction bases outside the gene matches: 12. This CDR3 has 16 amino acids. The CDR3: CASSSRQGSGNSPLHF. In DNA form, the CDR3 reads TGTGCCAGCAGCTCCCGACAGGGAAGCGGCAATTCACCCCTCCACTTT.

CDR3 loop: CASSLRDRVMNEQFF. CDR3 bases: TGTGCCAGCAGTTTACGGGACAGGGTTATGAATGAGCAGTTCTTC. This sequence joins TRBV28 and TRBJ2-1, with TRBD1 matching 9 bases. The trim removed 2 bases at V and 7 bases at J, leaving 6 bases unmatched. In germline, CDR1 is MDHEN, CDR2 SYDVKM. This CDR3 is 15 amino acids long.

The chain recombines TRBV28 with TRBJ1-2; D not certain. Germline lookup yields CDR1 MDHEN and CDR2 SYDVKM. CDR3 length: 15 residues. V shed 7 bases and J shed 0 bases, with 15 bases lying between them. The CDR3 loop is CASNSGGRANYGYTF. CDR3 nucleotides: TGTGCCAGCAACTCGGGTGGCAGAGCTAACTATGGCTACACCTTC.

The chain is built from TRBV6-5 and TRBJ2-4; D is perhaps TRBD2 (6 bases). Germline CDR1 and CDR2: MNHEY and SVGAGI. The CDR3 is 15 residues long. Trimming took off 4 bases at V and 1 base at J, with 11 bases between the two ends. Here the CDR3 reads CASSSAGGAKNIQYF. Here the CDR3 DNA reads TGTGCCAGCAGTTCAGCGGGTGGGGCCAAAAACATTCAGTACTTC.

The chain couples TRBV5-1 to TRBJ2-7; 11 bases are shared with TRBD1. The CDR3 is made up of 15 amino acids. V lost 0 bases, J lost 2 bases, and 1 base stayed unmatched. From germline, CDR1 is SGHRS and CDR2 YFSETQ. CDR3 sequence reads: CASSLGGQGAYEQYF. DNA of the CDR3: TGCGCCAGCAGCTTGGGGGGACAGGGGGCCTACGAGCAGTACTTC.

The chain recombines TRBV5-1 with TRBJ2-2, with 7 bases identical to TRBD1. V trimming: 3 bases; J trimming: 0 bases; junction bases outside the gene matches: 5. CDR1 and CDR2 from the germline V gene are SGHRS and YFSETQ. The CDR3 extends over 16 amino acids. Here the CDR3 reads CASSWDSVANTGELFF. The CDR3 DNA reads as TGCGCCAGCAGCTGGGACAGTGTCGCGAACACCGGGGAGCTGTTTTTT.

This sequence joins TRBV7-2 and TRBJ2-5; 8 nucleotides agree with TRBD1. Looked up from germline, CDR1 is SGHTA and CDR2 is FQGNSA. This CDR3 region has 16 residues. Trimming removed 4 bases from V and 4 bases from J; junction bases left unmatched: 11. Here the CDR3 DNA reads TGTGCCAGCAGCTATCGTCCGGGACAGGTGGGAGAGACCCAGTACTTC. Translated, it gives CASSYRPGQVGETQYF.

The chain is built from TRBV7-8 and TRBJ1-1, with 8 nucleotides matching TRBD1. Per the germline V gene, CDR1 is SGHVS and CDR2 is FQNEAQ. The CDR3 is made up of 14 amino acids. J lost 4 bases, V lost 5 bases, and 6 bases had no gene match. The CDR3 reads CASSIRQGSTEAFF. As DNA, the CDR3 is TGTGCCAGCAGCATACGACAGGGGTCCACTGAAGCTTTCTTT.

The V gene is TRBV11-3, the J gene TRBJ2-7; D unresolved. CDR3 size: 12 residues. Germline CDR1 SGHNT, CDR2 YENEEA. Trimming pared 8 bases from V and 5 bases from J, leaving 13 bases between. CDR3 nucleotide sequence: TGTGCCAGCGGTAGAGGCGGCAACGAGCAGTACTTC. As protein: CASGRGGNEQYF.

This clone was found a few times. The rearrangement joins TRBV2 to TRBJ1-5, with 9 nucleotides matching TRBD1. J lost 4 bases, V lost 6 bases, and 4 bases had no gene match. The CDR3 runs to 14 residues. From germline, CDR1 is SNHLY and CDR2 FYNNEI. In DNA form, the CDR3 reads TGTGCCAGCAGGGGGACAGGGAAGAATCAGCCCCAGCATTTT. As protein: CASRGTGKNQPQHF.

This chain connects TRBV4-1 to TRBJ2-4, with 8 bases lining up with TRBD1. Trimming at V came to 4 bases and at J to 8 bases, leaving 10 bases not matched to a gene. Germline CDR1 reads MGHRA; CDR2 reads YSYEKL. The length of the CDR3 is 15 residues. The CDR3 DNA follows: TGCGCCAGCAGCCGCAAAACAGGGGGTAGGGACATTCAGTACTTC. Its translation is CASSRKTGGRDIQYF.

The genes are TRBV5-4 and TRBJ2-2; tentative D call: TRBD1 (5 bases). The CDR3 extends over 17 amino acids. Trimming stripped 0 bases from V and 4 bases from J, with 16 bases between. Germline V gene sequence: CDR1 SGHNT, CDR2 YYREEE (reference sequence). As DNA, the CDR3 is TGTGCCAGCAGCTTGGTAATAGCAGGGCCCGGCACCGGGGAGCTGTTTTTT. This gives the protein CASSLVIAGPGTGELFF.

The chain is built from TRBV28 and TRBJ1-5, with TRBD1 matching 7 bases. There are 16 residues in the CDR3. Per the germline V gene, CDR1 is MDHEN and CDR2 is SYDVKM. V dropped 6 bases and J dropped 0; count of bases not matched to a gene: 8. In DNA, the CDR3 is TGTGCCAGCAGGCCGATGGGACAGACTAGCAATCAGCCCCAGCATTTT. Translated, it gives CASRPMGQTSNQPQHF.

CDR3 nucleotides: TGTGCCAGCAGTAAAAACGCGGGACAGGGGGCCCCCTACGAGCAGTACTTC. The encoded protein is CASSKNAGQGAPYEQYF. The chain uses TRBV2 and TRBJ2-7; 12 bases are a match to TRBD1. Germline-derived CDR1 and CDR2 are SNHLY and FYNNEI. The CDR3 runs to 17 residues. V lost 5 bases and J lost 2; bases outside the gene matches: 10.

Note on this clone: Other DNA sequences from this sample encode an identical CDR3 as well. The chain has TRBV7-8 and TRBJ1-3, with a tentative D call TRBD1 (6 bases). Per the germline V gene, CDR1 is SGHVS and CDR2 is FQNEAQ. The CDR3 totals 14 residues. V was pared by 2 bases and J by 4 bases, with 9 bases between. CDR3 nucleotides: TGTGCCAGCAGCTTAACAGGGTCGGGAAACACCATATATTTT. Its protein is CASSLTGSGNTIYF.